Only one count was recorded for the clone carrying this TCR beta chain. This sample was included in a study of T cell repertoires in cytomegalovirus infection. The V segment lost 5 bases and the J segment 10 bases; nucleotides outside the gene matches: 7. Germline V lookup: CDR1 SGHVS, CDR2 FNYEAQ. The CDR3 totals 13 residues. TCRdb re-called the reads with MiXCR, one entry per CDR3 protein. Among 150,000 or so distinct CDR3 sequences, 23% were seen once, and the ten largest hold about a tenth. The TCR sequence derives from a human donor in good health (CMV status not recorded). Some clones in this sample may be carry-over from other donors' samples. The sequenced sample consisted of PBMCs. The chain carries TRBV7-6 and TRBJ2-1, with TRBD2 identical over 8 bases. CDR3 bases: TGTGCCAGCAGCGTCACTAGCGGTGGCGAGCAGTTCTTC. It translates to CASSVTSGGEQFF.